Sequencing of this T cell receptor (beta chain) was carried out in a study of blood T cell repertoires in COVID-19. Sequencing used immunoSEQ multiplex PCR; TCRdb keeps in-frame clones, though not all of them. There are some 150,000 clones in the sample; more than 85% occur only once, and around 5.4% lies in the top ten. Germline CDR1 and CDR2: MDHEN and SYDVKM. Between the trimmed V and J ends, which lost 6 bases and 0 bases, there was a span of 11 bases. The length of the CDR3 is 14 residues. This receptor was identified in a human donor in a cohort sampled during active COVID-19. The sample consisted of peripheral blood. This chain connects TRBV28 to TRBJ1-2, with D maybe TRBD1 (5 bases). The CDR3, as DNA: TGTGCCAGCAGGCTGGGGGGTTCTAACTATGGCTACACCTTC. Amino acid sequence: CASRLGGSNYGYTF.